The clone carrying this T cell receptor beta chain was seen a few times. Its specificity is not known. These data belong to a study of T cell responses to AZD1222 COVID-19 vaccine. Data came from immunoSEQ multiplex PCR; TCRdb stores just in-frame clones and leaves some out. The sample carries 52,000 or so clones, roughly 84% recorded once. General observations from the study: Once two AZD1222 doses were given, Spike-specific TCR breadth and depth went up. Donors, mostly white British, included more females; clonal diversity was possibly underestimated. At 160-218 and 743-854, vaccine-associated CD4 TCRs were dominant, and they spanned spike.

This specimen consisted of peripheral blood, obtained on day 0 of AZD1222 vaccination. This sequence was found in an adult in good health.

The CDR3 DNA is TGTGCCAGCAGTGATGAGGTGCTTGTCCCCCCCAATGAGCAGTTCTTC. This codes for CASSDEVLVPPNEQFF. V usage is TRBV2 and J usage is TRBJ2-1; unclear D gene. The CDR3 contains 16 residues. The V gene's germline CDR1 is SNHLY and CDR2 FYNNEI. Between the trimmed V and J ends, which lost 3 bases and 6 bases, there was a span of 18 bases. Full variable domain (remainder filled in from reference TRBV2 and TRBJ2-1): EPEVTQTPSHQVTQMGQEVILRCVPISNHLYFYWYRQILGQKVEFLVSFYNNEISEKSEIFDDQFSVERPDGSNFTLKIRSTKLEDSAMYFCASSDEVLVPPNEQFFGPGTRLTVL.